The clone carrying this TCR beta chain appeared a few times. Its antigen remains unidentified. These data come from a study of blood T cells in healthy people across ages. Study information: With template switching, about one barcoded beta molecule was captured per two T cells.

Deletions cut 7 bases from V and 4 bases from J, with 16 bases between. The CDR3 extends over 14 amino acids. A J-beta primer mix and a sample-barcoded 5' primer were used in a second PCR of about 7 to 11 cycles. The authors tagged each cDNA molecule using a template-switch adaptor with 12 random nucleotides. TCRdb independently ran MiXCR on the 5' RACE reads; one entry per CDR3 protein. The sample contains about 680,000 distinct CDR3 sequences, approximately 50% of which appear only once. Study-wide results and limits: As naive T cell percentage varied, TCR beta diversity correlated strongly with it.

Total RNA was extracted at no less than 6 micrograms per sample. The source is a woman in her fifties or sixties in good health. The sequenced material came from blood. The J gene is TRBJ1-2, the V gene TRBV12-3 or TRBV12-4; possibly TRBD1 for D (6 bases). The CDR3 bases are TGTGCCAGCAATGGACAGCCCTTCCTCTATGGCTACACCTTC. This encodes CASNGQPFLYGYTF.